This passage covers 14 T cell receptor beta chains from one sample sequenced in a study of cytomegalovirus exposure and HLA in healthy donors. Profiling relied on immunoSEQ multiplex PCR, and the TCRdb table lists in-frame clones only, not all of them. The table lists about 160,000 clones, just under 90% of them singletons. Sequences were obtained from PBMCs. These receptors were obtained from a man aged 18 to 35 in good health and CMV-seropositive.

The chain is built from TRBV7-6 and TRBJ1-5; D is perhaps TRBD1 (5 bases). CDR3 length: 14 amino acids. The V gene lost 5 bases and the J gene lost 2 bases, with 10 bases spanning the gap. Germline V gene sequence: CDR1 SGHVS, CDR2 FNYEAQ. Written as DNA, the CDR3 is TGTGCCAGCAGCCCAGGGACTGGCAATCAGCCCCAGCATTTT. Translating it yields CASSPGTGNQPQHF.

This chain joins TRBV6-5 and TRBJ1-4, with no clear D. Germline values: CDR1 MNHEY, CDR2 SVGAGI. V lost 7 bases and J 5 bases, leaving 11 bases between the germline ends. CDR3 length: 13 amino acids. CDR3 amino acids: CASMRFRNEKLFF. The CDR3 DNA reads TGTGCCAGCATGAGATTCCGAAATGAAAAACTGTTTTTT.

V and J are TRBV2 and TRBJ2-3, with D perhaps matching TRBD2 (6 bases). CDR1 is SNHLY, CDR2 FYNNEI, per germline. Between the trimmed V and J ends, which lost 7 bases and 0 bases, there was a span of 11 bases. This CDR3 has 14 residues. The CDR3 DNA follows: TGTGCCAGCAAGCTAGCGATAAGCACAGATACGCAGTATTTT. Its protein is CASKLAISTDTQYF.

The CDR3 sequence is CASRQAGHETQYF. The DNA for the CDR3 is TGTGCCAGCAGGCAGGCAGGACATGAGACCCAGTACTTC. J is TRBJ2-5 and V is TRBV28; tentative D call: TRBD1 (5 bases). CDR1 is MDHEN and CDR2 is SYDVKM in the germline V gene. The CDR3 length is 13 residues. V gave up 6 bases and J gave up 5 bases, with 13 bases separating them.

The rearrangement joins TRBV9 to TRBJ1-2; D perhaps matches TRBD1 (5 bases). The CDR3 is 13 amino acids. V was trimmed by 6 bases and J by 3 bases, leaving 12 bases between them. CDR1 is SGDLS and CDR2 is YYNGEE in the germline V gene. The CDR3 DNA is TGTGCCAGCACGGGGGACCTATACTATGGCTACACCTTC. Its translation is CASTGDLYYGYTF.

The rearrangement uses TRBV6-5 and TRBJ2-1; 13 nucleotides align to TRBD2. This CDR3 contains 15 residues. The germline V gene encodes CDR1 MNHEY and CDR2 SVGAGI. V was clipped by 8 bases and J by 10 bases; unmatched bases: 11. The CDR3 sequence is CASGRTSGGLSEQFF. The DNA for the CDR3 is TGTGCCAGCGGGAGGACTAGCGGGGGTTTGTCGGAGCAGTTCTTC.

This clone appeared a single time. V is TRBV19 and J is TRBJ1-1, with D hard to call. Trimming removed 7 bases at V and 4 bases at J, with 13 bases between. From germline, CDR1 is LNHDA and CDR2 SQIVND (reference sequence). The CDR3 has 13 amino acids. The CDR3 DNA follows: TGTGCCAGTACCCAAAGCCGGAGCACTGAAGCTTTCTTT. The encoded protein is CASTQSRSTEAFF.

The CDR3 DNA sequence: TGTGCCAGCAGCTCCGGGGGAGGACCTTTCTACGAGCAGTACTTC. It is translated as CASSSGGGPFYEQYF. V usage is TRBV11-3 and J usage is TRBJ2-7, with D perhaps matching TRBD2 (6 bases). From germline, CDR1 is SGHNT and CDR2 YENEEA. V lost 4 bases and J 3 bases, leaving 16 bases between the germline ends. The CDR3 is 15 amino acids.

This chain uses TRBV18 with TRBJ1-2, with 7 bases matching TRBD1. Looked up from germline, CDR1 is KGHSH and CDR2 is LQKENI. The CDR3 spans 15 residues. The ends lost 6 bases at V and 2 bases at J; junction bases unmatched: 9. As DNA, the CDR3 is TGTGCCAGCTCTCTCCCGGGACAGACAAACTATGGCTACACCTTC. Its translation is CASSLPGQTNYGYTF.

This chain links TRBV7-9 with TRBJ1-1; D is unclear. The CDR3 has 15 amino acids. Germline V lookup: CDR1 SEHNR, CDR2 FQNEAQ (reference sequence). Between the trimmed V and J ends, which lost 2 bases and 6 bases, there was a span of 16 bases. CDR3 sequence: CASSLQAGILSEAFF. CDR3 nucleotides: TGTGCCAGCAGCTTACAGGCGGGTATTTTGTCTGAAGCTTTCTTT.

The chain joins TRBV18 to TRBJ2-1, with D tentatively TRBD1 (6 bases). V was clipped by 1 base and J by 5 bases, with 15 bases between them. The germline V gene has CDR1 KGHSH and CDR2 LQKENI. The CDR3 covers 16 residues. The CDR3 spells CASSPRDTPSHNEQFF. CDR3 DNA sequence: TGTGCCAGCTCACCACGGGACACCCCGAGCCACAATGAGCAGTTCTTC.

The gene calls are TRBV5-6 and TRBJ2-2; no firm D call. CDR1 SGHDT and CDR2 YYEEEE come from the germline V gene. Between the trimmed V and J ends, which lost 3 bases and 8 bases, there was a span of 5 bases. This CDR3 has 11 residues. In DNA, the CDR3 is TGTGCCAGCAGCTACCTAGGGGAGCTGTTTTTT. It specifies CASSYLGELFF.

V is TRBV19 and J is TRBJ2-2; 9 bases are shared with TRBD1. The CDR3 is made up of 19 amino acids. The germline V gene encodes CDR1 LNHDA and CDR2 SQIVND (reference sequence). The V and J ends lost 4 bases and 1 base, in that order; junction bases with no gene match: 13. The CDR3 DNA reads TGTGCCAGTAGTAAGAGGCTACAGGGGGCGATTGGGAACACCGGGGAGCTGTTTTTT. It yields the protein CASSKRLQGAIGNTGELFF.

CDR3 nucleotides: TGTGCCAGCAGCTTCGGACTAGCCCCCTCCACAGATACGCAGTATTTT. This encodes CASSFGLAPSTDTQYF. This chain links TRBV7-9 with TRBJ2-3; 8 bases align to TRBD2. The CDR3 covers 16 residues. V shed 3 bases and J 2 bases; nucleotides not matched to a gene: 7. Germline V lookup: CDR1 SEHNR, CDR2 FQNEAQ (reference sequence).